A selection of T cell receptor beta chains follows, all from one sample in a study of T cell responses to AZD1222 COVID-19 vaccine. Only in-frame clones appear in the TCRdb table, and some are missing; sequencing was by immunoSEQ multiplex PCR. The sample lists 110,000 to 150,000 clones, roughly 90% occurring once. The source material was peripheral blood, sampled 28 days after the second AZD1222 dose. The receptors here all came from an adult who received the AZD1222 COVID-19 vaccine. The CDR3 runs from the conserved cysteine through the conserved F or W. The D gene is left open where the match is weak. A clone size is listed for some rows: how often the clone was seen (once, few, many), or a class if it is expanded.

>TRBV13|-|TRBD1|TRBJ2-3
TGTGCCAGCAGCTCAAAATCCGGGACAGGGCGCACAGATACGCAGTATTTT
CASSSKSGTGRTDTQYF
>TRBV5-1|-|-|TRBJ2-5
TGCGCCAGCAGCTTGACACAAGAGACCCAGTACTTC
CASSLTQETQYF
>TRBV9|-|-|TRBJ1-5
TGTGCCAGCAGCCCGGGACCGGAAATCAATCAGCCCCAGCATTTT
CASSPGPEINQPQHF
>TRBV11-2|-|-|TRBJ2-7
TGTGCCAGCAGCTTAGACAGGGTATACGAGCAGTACTTC
CASSLDRVYEQYF
>TRBV28|-|TRBD1|TRBJ1-2
TGTGCCAGCAGCGCTATGACAGGGGCCCGTGGCTATGGCTACACCTTC
CASSAMTGARGYGYTF
>TRBV12-5|-|-|TRBJ1-2
TGTGCTAGTGGTCTTAAGAGGGGCGGCTACACCTTC
CASGLKRGGYTF
>TRBV28|-|-|TRBJ1-5
TGTGCCAGCAGTGACGCGATTAATCAGCCCCAGCATTTT
CASSDAINQPQHF
>TRBV7-9|-|-|TRBJ2-1
TGTGCCAGCAGCTTTTACCCGCGTTACTCCAACAATGAGCAGTTCTTC
CASSFYPRYSNNEQFF
>TRBV30|-|-|TRBJ1-2
TGTGCCTGGAGTCCGGTGGGGGGCCTTCTTGGCTACACCTTC
CAWSPVGGLLGYTF
>TRBV5-6|few|TRBD2|TRBJ2-2
TGTGCCAGCAGCATAGCGGGATCGAACACCGGGGAGCTGTTTTTT
CASSIAGSNTGELFF
>TRBV5-4|-|-|TRBJ1-1
TGTGCCAGCAGCGCGCAGGGCACCACTGAAGCTTTCTTT
CASSAQGTTEAFF
>TRBV5-8|-|TRBD2|TRBJ2-1
TGTGCCAGCAGCTTGCTAGCGGGAACAGACAATGAGCAGTTCTTC
CASSLLAGTDNEQFF
>TRBV7-9|-|TRBD1|TRBJ1-3
TGTGCCAGCAGCGCGTCGACAGGGGCTGGAAACACCATATATTTT
CASSASTGAGNTIYF
>TRBV25-1|-|-|TRBJ2-1
TGTGCCAGCAGTGATTGGGGGGTTAACAATGAGCAGTTCTTC
CASSDWGVNNEQFF
>TRBV10-3|-|-|TRBJ2-3
TGTGCCATCAGTGAGCGTGGGGGCGGGACCATGGTAGATACGCAGTATTTT
CAISERGGGTMVDTQYF
>TRBV20-1|-|-|TRBJ1-2
TGCAGTGCGCAGGGAGGCGGCTACACCTTC
CSAQGGGYTF
>TRBV7-2|-|TRBD1|TRBJ1-2
TGTGCCAGCAGCTTCGGACAGGGAAATGGCTACACCTTC
CASSFGQGNGYTF
>TRBV7-2|-|-|TRBJ2-1
TGTGCCAGCAGCTTACGGCCGGTCTCCTACAATGAGCAGTTCTTC
CASSLRPVSYNEQFF
>TRBV6-2/TRBV6-3|-|TRBD2|TRBJ2-2
TGTGCCAGCAGTCCCAGCCTAGCGGGAGCGAACACCGGGGAGCTGTTTTTT
CASSPSLAGANTGELFF
>TRBV4-1|-|TRBD2|TRBJ2-3
TGCGCCAGCAGCCGCCGGAGTGCGGGAGGAGAAGATACGCAGTATTTT
CASSRRSAGGEDTQYF
>TRBV28|-|-|TRBJ1-5
TGTGCCAGCAGCCTCATGCTTCAGCCCCAGCATTTT
CASSLMLQPQHF
>TRBV18|-|TRBD2|TRBJ2-1
TGTGCCAGCTCACCTCCCGGGACTAGCGGGAGCAATGAGCAGTTCTTC
CASSPPGTSGSNEQFF
>TRBV10-1|-|-|TRBJ2-5
TGCGCCAGCAGTGAGGGGCAGCTCCAAGAGACCCAGTACTTC
CASSEGQLQETQYF
>TRBV7-9|-|TRBD1|TRBJ2-7
TGTGCCAGCAGCCAGCCCCGGACAGGGGACCACGAGCAGTACTTC
CASSQPRTGDHEQYF
>TRBV20-1|-|TRBD2|TRBJ2-1
TGCAGTGCTAGTCAGAGCGGGGGTAGGAATGAGCAGTTCTTC
CSASQSGGRNEQFF
>TRBV3-1/TRBV3-2|-|-|TRBJ1-1
TGTGCCAGCAGCCCCGGTACCGGATTGAACACTGAAGCTTTCTTT
CASSPGTGLNTEAFF
>TRBV7-8|-|TRBD2|TRBJ2-7
TGTGCCAGCAGCTTAGGGGTAGCGGGAGACTTTGTAGACGAGCAGTACTTC
CASSLGVAGDFVDEQYF
>TRBV7-8|-|-|TRBJ2-6
TGTGCCAGCAGTCTCCCCCGCTCTGGGGCCAACGTCCTGACTTTC
CASSLPRSGANVLTF
>TRBV6-5|-|-|TRBJ1-3
TGTGCCAGCAGTTACTCCTACGGAGACTCTGGAAACACCATATATTTT
CASSYSYGDSGNTIYF
>TRBV19|-|-|TRBJ2-7
TGTGCCAGTAGTCCCTTCCCGGACAACTACGAGCAGTACTTC
CASSPFPDNYEQYF
>TRBV19|-|TRBD1|TRBJ1-1
TGTGCCAGTAGTATAATAAGACAGGGGGCCACTGAAGCTTTCTTT
CASSIIRQGATEAFF
>TRBV5-1|few|TRBD1|TRBJ1-2
TGCGCCAGCAGCTTGGGGCAGGGGGCCCACTATGGCTACACCTTC
CASSLGQGAHYGYTF
>TRBV7-8|once|-|TRBJ2-7
TGTGCCAGCAGCCCTGGGGCAGGGAAAGTGGAGCAGTACTTC
CASSPGAGKVEQYF
>TRBV7-2|-|TRBD1|TRBJ2-1
TGTGCCAGCAGGAACAGGGGTTCCTACAATGAGCAGTTCTTC
CASRNRGSYNEQFF
>TRBV30|-|-|TRBJ1-1
TGTGCCTGGGCGGGGGGGATTGAAGCTTTCTTT
CAWAGGIEAFF
>TRBV7-2|-|TRBD1|TRBJ1-5
TGTGCCAGCAGCTTGACAGGGGGGAATCAGCCCCAGCATTTT
CASSLTGGNQPQHF
>TRBV5-6|-|TRBD2|TRBJ2-1
TGTGCCAGCAGTCGCACCCCGGGACTAGCGGGATACAATGAGCAGTTCTTC
CASSRTPGLAGYNEQFF
>TRBV18|few|-|TRBJ1-3
TGTGCCAGCTCACCACCTTCCGGGGTCTCTGGAAACACCATATATTTT
CASSPPSGVSGNTIYF
>TRBV5-1|once|-|TRBJ2-3
TGCGCCAGCAGCTCCCTCTCGGGGGCGGCAGATACGCAGTATTTT
CASSSLSGAADTQYF
>TRBV28|-|-|TRBJ2-1
TGTGCCAGCAGTCATTCAGGGACCCAAGTGGGCTACAATGAGCAGTTCTTC
CASSHSGTQVGYNEQFF
>TRBV12-2|-|-|TRBJ2-2
TGTGCAAGTCGCCAGGGGGCAGGGAGCACCGGGGAGCTGTTTTTT
CASRQGAGSTGELFF
>TRBV5-5|-|TRBD1|TRBJ1-1
TGTGCCAGCAGCTTAGAGACAGGGATGAACACTGAAGCTTTCTTT
CASSLETGMNTEAFF
>TRBV5-1|once|TRBD1|TRBJ1-1
TGCGCCAGCAGCTCCTCTACAGGGGTTGGGACTGAAGCTTTCTTT
CASSSSTGVGTEAFF
>TRBV20-1|-|-|TRBJ2-7
TGCAGTGCTAGTCAAGGGCAGGCCCACGAGCAGTACTTC
CSASQGQAHEQYF
>TRBV29-1|-|TRBD1|TRBJ2-7
TGCAGCGTCGGACAGGGGGCGCGATACGAGCAGTACTTC
CSVGQGARYEQYF
>TRBV9|-|TRBD1|TRBJ1-2
TGTGCCAGCAGCCCCGGGGGACAGACCTATGGCTACACCTTC
CASSPGGQTYGYTF
>TRBV14|once|-|TRBJ1-1
TGTGCCAGCAGCCAAGATTCAAGGGGATCTGAAGCTTTCTTT
CASSQDSRGSEAFF
>TRBV19|-|-|TRBJ1-4
TGTGCCAGTACTCTGACTGCGGGTAATGAAAAACTGTTTTTT
CASTLTAGNEKLFF
>TRBV11-2|-|-|TRBJ1-2
TGTGCCAGCAGCCCCCCTAGTGGGGGTGGAGGCTACACCTTC
CASSPPSGGGGYTF